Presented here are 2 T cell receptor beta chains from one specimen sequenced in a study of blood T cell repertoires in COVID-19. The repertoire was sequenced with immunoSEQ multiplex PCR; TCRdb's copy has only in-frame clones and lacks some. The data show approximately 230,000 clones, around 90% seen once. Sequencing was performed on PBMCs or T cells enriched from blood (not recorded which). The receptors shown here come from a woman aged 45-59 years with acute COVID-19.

The CDR3 loop reads CASRRAGGSNNEQFF. The CDR3 bases are TGTGCCAGCAGGAGAGCGGGAGGATCTAACAATGAGCAGTTCTTC. The chain recombines TRBV2 with TRBJ2-1, with 9 positions matching TRBD2. The germline gives CDR1 SNHLY, CDR2 FYNNEI. The V gene end was trimmed by 6 bases and the J gene end by 5 bases; junction bases not matched to a gene: 8. This CDR3 region has 15 residues.

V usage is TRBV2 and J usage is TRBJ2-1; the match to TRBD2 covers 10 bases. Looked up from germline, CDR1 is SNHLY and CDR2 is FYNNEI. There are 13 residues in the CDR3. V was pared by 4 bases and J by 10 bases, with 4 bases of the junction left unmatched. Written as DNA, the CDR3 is TGTGCCAGCAGTGTACTAGCGGGGCAGGAGCAGTTCTTC. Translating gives CASSVLAGQEQFF.